Presented here are 7 T cell receptor beta chains from one specimen sequenced in a study of T-cell memory formation after mild COVID-19. A single record per CDR3 protein comes from TCRdb applying MiXCR to the 5' RACE reads. Of 300,000 to 400,000 distinct CDR3 sequences in the sample, approximately 27% were seen once. Sample: PBMCs or a T cell subset sorted from them (not recorded which). The receptors originated from an adult woman who had mild COVID-19 (a few samples of this study predate the infection). Cell type and time point are not known.

The table lists this clonotype with a few counts. The V gene is TRBV19, the J gene TRBJ2-7; TRBD1 agrees at 7 bases. Germline V gene data show CDR1 as LNHDA and CDR2 as SQIVND (reference sequence). With 3 bases clipped from V and 5 bases from J, the junction kept 7 bases outside the gene matches. The CDR3 totals 14 residues. CDR3 sequence: CASSIDRVGNEQYF. The DNA of the CDR3 is TGTGCCAGTAGTATCGACAGGGTGGGGAACGAGCAGTACTTC.

The chain uses TRBV5-5 and TRBJ2-7, with D possibly matching TRBD1 (5 bases). There are 13 residues in the CDR3. CDR1 and CDR2 from the germline V gene are SGHKS and YYEKEE (reference sequence). V was shortened by 4 bases and J by 3 bases, with 11 bases between the two germline ends. The CDR3 loop reads CASSNQGSYEQYF. Written as DNA, the CDR3 is TGTGCCAGCAGCAACCAGGGAAGCTACGAGCAGTACTTC. The variable domain in full, with the rest retrieved from reference TRBV5-5 and TRBJ2-7, is DAGVTQSPTHLIKTRGQQVTLRCSPISGHKSVSWYQQVLGQGPQFIFQYYEKEERGRGNFPDRFSARQFPNYSSELNVNALLLGDSALYLCASSNQGSYEQYFGPGTRLTVT.

This clonotype was recorded a few times. This chain connects TRBV12-3 or TRBV12-4 to TRBJ2-7; 9 positions match TRBD2. The CDR3 contains 13 residues. After removal of 6 bases from V and 13 bases from J, the junction contained 13 bases not matched to a gene. Here the CDR3 DNA reads TGTGCCAGCAGGGCCACTCTAGGGACTAGCCCATACTTC. Protein sequence: CASRATLGTSPYF.

The chain carries TRBV7-2 and TRBJ2-4; no definite D call. V lost 1 base to trimming and J lost 0 bases, with 10 bases between them. The CDR3 has 16 amino acids. From germline, CDR1 is SGHTA and CDR2 FQGNSA. The CDR3 region has the DNA TGTGCCAGCAGCTTAGACCCGAGCCGAGCCAAAAACATTCAGTACTTC. Protein: CASSLDPSRAKNIQYF.

V gene TRBV5-6 combines with J gene TRBJ1-6; tentative D call: TRBD1 (5 bases). Deletions cut 3 bases from V and 9 bases from J, with 13 bases between. The CDR3 is 14 amino acids. In germline, CDR1 is SGHDT, CDR2 YYEEEE. The CDR3, as DNA: TGTGCCAGCAGCTGGGGACGGGGATCTTCACCCCTCCACTTT. It encodes CASSWGRGSSPLHF. The full variable domain, rest sourced from reference TRBV5-6 and TRBJ1-6, is DAGVTQSPTHLIKTRGQQVTLRCSPKSGHDTVSWYQQALGQGPQFIFQYYEEEERQRGNFPDRFSGHQFPNYSSELNVNALLLGDSALYLCASSWGRGSSPLHFGNGTRLTVT.

This sequence joins TRBV5-1 and TRBJ1-1, with D unclear. Germline V lookup: CDR1 SGHRS, CDR2 YFSETQ. The CDR3 sequence is 14 residues long. V lost 5 bases and J lost 1, with 12 bases in between. The CDR3 DNA sequence: TGCGCCAGCAGTTTCGGAGAGGGGAACACTGAAGCTTTCTTT. It encodes CASSFGEGNTEAFF.

In this sample, this clonotype turned up once. The genes are TRBV28 and TRBJ2-3; 9 bases match TRBD2. The CDR3 covers 19 residues. V dropped 1 base and J dropped 2; count of bases not matched to a gene: 13. The germline CDR1 and CDR2 sequences are MDHEN and SYDVKM. The CDR3 DNA reads as TGTGCCAGCAGTTTATTAGTTGGGGTTGGCGGGAGGGCCACAGATACGCAGTATTTT. It specifies CASSLLVGVGGRATDTQYF.